What follows are 13 T cell receptor beta chains derived from one specimen sequenced in a study of OX40 agonist ivuxolimab in advanced cancers. Data came from immunoSEQ multiplex PCR; TCRdb stores just in-frame clones and leaves some out. This table has tens of thousands of clones, 75% to 95% appearing once. Sequencing was performed on CD4+ or CD8+ T cells sorted from blood, taken in a trial of the OX40 agonist ivuxolimab. These receptors were obtained from an adult with an advanced solid tumor such as melanoma, head and neck, liver or kidney cancer.

The V gene is TRBV5-4, the J gene TRBJ2-1, with unresolved D. The ends were cut back, 0 bases at V and 3 bases at J, with 10 bases in the middle. CDR3 size: 15 residues. The germline CDR1 and CDR2 sequences are SGHNT and YYREEE (reference sequence). The CDR3 region is CASSLEVLSYNEQFF. CDR3 DNA sequence: TGTGCCAGCAGCTTGGAGGTCCTTAGCTACAATGAGCAGTTCTTC.

This clone showed up just once. Here the CDR3 reads CASSATPLAGASGANVLTF. In nucleotides, the CDR3 is TGTGCCAGCAGCGCCACCCCCTTAGCGGGCGCCTCTGGGGCCAACGTCCTGACTTTC. The chain employs TRBV5-5 and TRBJ2-6; 7 bases are shared with TRBD2. Germline V gene data show CDR1 as SGHKS and CDR2 as YYEKEE (reference sequence). This CDR3 comprises 19 residues. The V segment lost 4 bases and the J segment 0 bases; nucleotides outside the gene matches: 13.

V is TRBV28 and J is TRBJ1-1; tentative D call: TRBD1 (5 bases). Trimming took 6 bases from V and 3 from J, leaving 11 bases between them. Per the germline V gene, CDR1 is MDHEN and CDR2 is SYDVKM. This CDR3 comprises 13 residues. The chain's CDR3 is CASRETGYTEAFF. The CDR3 DNA is TGTGCCAGCAGAGAAACAGGCTACACTGAAGCTTTCTTT. The full variable domain, rest sourced from reference TRBV28 and TRBJ1-1, is DVKVTQSSRYLVKRTGEKVFLECVQDMDHENMFWYRQDPGLGLRLIYFSYDVKMKEKGDIPEGYSVSREKKERFSLILESASTNQTSMYLCASRETGYTEAFFGQGTRLTVV.

The chain uses TRBV7-3 and TRBJ2-3; TRBD2 matches at 10 bases. This CDR3 is built from 16 residues. The germline V gene has CDR1 SGHTA and CDR2 FQGTGA. V was pared by 1 base and J by 4 bases, with 5 bases of the junction left unmatched. CDR3 nucleotide sequence: TGTGCCAGCAGCTTAAACAGCGGGAGGGTCGCAGATACGCAGTATTTT. It translates to CASSLNSGRVADTQYF. Full variable domain (outside the CDR3, taken from reference TRBV7-3 and TRBJ2-3): GAGVSQTPSNKVTEKGKYVELRCDPISGHTALYWYRQSLGQGPEFLIYFQGTGAADDSGLPNDRFFAVRPEGSVSTLKIQRTERGDSAVYLCASSLNSGRVADTQYFGPGTRLTVL.

The chain uses TRBV7-3 and TRBJ1-1, with TRBD1 matching 7 bases. The CDR3 loop spans 14 amino acids. Germline CDR1 and CDR2: SGHTA and FQGTGA. Germline trimming cut 5 bases from V and 7 bases from J; bases unmatched to any gene: 10. The CDR3 nucleotides are TGTGCCAGCAGCCCGCAAGGGGGCGCAGGTGAAGCTTTCTTT. Protein product: CASSPQGGAGEAFF.

The chain combines TRBV14 with TRBJ1-5; the D gene is possibly TRBD1 (5 bases). Trimming stripped 1 base from V and 4 bases from J, with 8 bases between. The CDR3 covers 14 residues. Per germline, CDR1 SGHDN and CDR2 FVKESK. The CDR3 coding sequence is TGTGCCAGCAGCCAAGGGGGCTTGAATCAGCCCCAGCATTTT. This codes for CASSQGGLNQPQHF.

The V call is TRBV5-1, the J call TRBJ1-1, with D possibly matching TRBD1 (5 bases). Germline loops: CDR1 SGHRS, CDR2 YFSETQ. The CDR3 sequence is 14 residues long. Trimming removed 6 bases from V and 3 bases from J, with 15 bases in between. CDR3 region: CASTLGGGDTEAFF. Here the CDR3 DNA reads TGCGCCAGCACCCTGGGGGGAGGGGACACTGAAGCTTTCTTT. Together with reference TRBV5-1 and TRBJ1-1, the CDR3 gives the full variable domain: KAGVTQTPRYLIKTRGQQVTLSCSPISGHRSVSWYQQTPGQGLQFLFEYFSETQRNKGNFPGRFSGRQFSNSRSEMNVSTLELGDSALYLCASTLGGGDTEAFFGQGTRLTVV.

The CDR3 here is CATPLVPGTSGYEQYF. The CDR3 bases are TGTGCCACTCCCCTGGTTCCCGGGACTAGCGGCTACGAGCAGTACTTC. The chain uses TRBV28 and TRBJ2-7, with TRBD2 matching 11 bases. CDR1 is MDHEN and CDR2 is SYDVKM in the germline V gene. The CDR3 sequence is 16 residues long. V lost 10 bases, J lost 3 bases, and 14 bases stayed unmatched.

V gene TRBV19 combines with J gene TRBJ2-3; D is ambiguous. V dropped 5 bases and J dropped 2 bases, with 8 bases sitting between them. The CDR3 runs 13 residues. CDR1 is LNHDA, CDR2 SQIVND, per germline (reference sequence). CDR3 coding DNA: TGTGCCAGTAGTCCGGCGGACACAGATACGCAGTATTTT. It translates to CASSPADTDTQYF.

The sample holds one count of this clone. The chain links TRBV6-5 to TRBJ1-5; tentatively, D is TRBD1 (5 bases). V lost 6 bases and J lost 7, with 13 bases in between. Germline V CDR1 and CDR2: MNHEY, SVGAGI. The CDR3 is 13 residues long. The CDR3 here is CASRRRQNQPQHF. Here the CDR3 DNA reads TGTGCCAGCAGACGTAGACAGAACCAGCCCCAGCATTTT.

This clone was observed once. The chain couples TRBV30 to TRBJ2-5; possible D gene TRBD2, 6 bases. With 4 bases removed from V and 5 bases from J, the gap between germline ends came to 14 bases. Germline CDR1 is GTSNPN and CDR2 is SVGIG (reference sequence). CDR3 length equals 13 residues. DNA of the CDR3: TGTGCCTGGAAGCAAGGACGGGGGGAGACCCAGTACTTC. Translating gives CAWKQGRGETQYF. The full variable domain, rest sourced from reference TRBV30 and TRBJ2-5, is SQTIHQWPATLVQPVGSPLSLECTVEGTSNPNLYWYRQAAGRGLQLLFYSVGIGQISSEVPQNLSASRPQDRQFILSSKKLLLSDSGFYLCAWKQGRGETQYFGPGTRLLVL.

The chain joins TRBV7-6 to TRBJ2-7; 16 bases fit TRBD2. Germline loops: CDR1 SGHVS, CDR2 FNYEAQ. The length of the CDR3 is 18 residues. Trimming cost V 8 bases and J 2 bases; bases outside gene matches: 12. Written as DNA, the CDR3 is TGTGCCAGCGTTGGCCCGGGACTAGCGGGAGGGAATACCTACGAGCAGTACTTC. Translating gives CASVGPGLAGGNTYEQYF.

The chain employs TRBV5-1 and TRBJ2-1; TRBD2 matches 12 bases. This CDR3 spans 15 amino acids. The germline V gene encodes CDR1 SGHRS and CDR2 YFSETQ. The junction had 6 bases not matched to a gene; V was cut back by 3 bases and J by 8 bases. Here the CDR3 reads CASSSTSGRSDEQFF. CDR3 in DNA: TGCGCCAGCAGCTCGACTAGCGGGAGATCGGATGAGCAGTTCTTC.